The entry below describes one T cell receptor (beta chain). The data are from a study of technical replicates of blood from a few donors. Libraries were prepared by immunoSEQ multiplex PCR; TCRdb keeps only in-frame clonotypes and omits some of them. The table includes approximately 59,000 clones, 90% to 95% detected once. Germline V gene sequence: CDR1 MNHEY, CDR2 SVGAGI. The ends were cut back, 6 bases at V and 8 bases at J, with 16 bases in the middle. The CDR3 loop spans 13 amino acids. The chain recombines TRBV6-5 with TRBJ1-1; no reliable D call. Sequencing was performed on PBMCs. This TCR derives from a human donor in good health. Some clones in this sample may be carry-over from other donors' samples. Here the CDR3 reads CASSPLRSTEAFF. CDR3 nucleotide sequence: TGTGCCAGCAGCCCACTTAGGAGCACCGAAGCTTTCTTT.